The clone carrying this T cell receptor (beta chain) appeared a few times. The antigen remains undetermined. The CDR3 totals 12 residues. V gave up 6 bases and J gave up 6 bases, with 11 bases separating them. CDR1 is MNHEY and CDR2 is SVGEGT in the germline V gene. TCRdb independently ran MiXCR on the RT-PCR reads; one entry per CDR3 protein. The data contain hundreds of thousands of distinct CDR3 sequences, around 15% of them seen just once; the ten biggest clones take up about 7.4%. The data were obtained in a study of response to subunit inactivated influenza vaccine. Study results and limitations: After each seasonal influenza vaccination, few new T cells are recruited, the authors suggested.

This chain uses TRBV6-2 or TRBV6-3 with TRBJ2-5; D not certain. Source: PBMCs from blood, taken 14 to 15 days before vaccination. This receptor was obtained from a man over 45 who received an inactivated influenza vaccine. CDR3 region: CASRRPAQTQYF. The CDR3 DNA reads as TGTGCCAGCAGGCGCCCGGCTCAGACCCAGTACTTC.